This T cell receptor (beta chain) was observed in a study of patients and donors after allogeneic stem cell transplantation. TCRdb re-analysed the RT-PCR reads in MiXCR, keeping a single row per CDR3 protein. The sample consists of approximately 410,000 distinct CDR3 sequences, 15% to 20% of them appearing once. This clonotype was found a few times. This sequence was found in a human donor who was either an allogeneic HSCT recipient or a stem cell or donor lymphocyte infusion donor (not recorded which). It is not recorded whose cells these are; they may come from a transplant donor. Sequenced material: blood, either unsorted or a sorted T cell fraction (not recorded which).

Here the CDR3 DNA reads TGTGCCTGGGGACAGTCTCCTTACTACGAGCAGTACTTC. Translation gives CAWGQSPYYEQYF. J is TRBJ2-7 and V is TRBV30; TRBD1 is a possible D gene (6 bases). The length of the CDR3 is 13 residues. V dropped 5 bases and J dropped 3 bases, with 14 bases sitting between them. CDR1 and CDR2 from the germline V gene are GTSNPN and SVGIG (reference sequence).